The clone carrying this T cell receptor (beta chain) was seen just once. The data were taken from a study of blood T cell repertoires in COVID-19. The CDR3 has 14 residues. Repertoires were generated with immunoSEQ multiplex PCR, while TCRdb's copy carries only in-frame clones and drops some. The repertoire consists of over 250,000 clones, with roughly 80% occurring once and the leading ten covering roughly 10%. The J gene is TRBJ2-7, the V gene TRBV21-1; TRBD1 is the table's D call and was not checked against the DNA. TRBV21-1 represents a pseudogene. Sequences were obtained from peripheral blood. This receptor was obtained from a woman in her fifties or sixties who had recovered from COVID-19. Written as DNA, the CDR3 is TGTGCCAGCAGCAAAGAAACACCCTCCTACGAGCAGTACTTC. It translates to CASSKETPSYEQYF.